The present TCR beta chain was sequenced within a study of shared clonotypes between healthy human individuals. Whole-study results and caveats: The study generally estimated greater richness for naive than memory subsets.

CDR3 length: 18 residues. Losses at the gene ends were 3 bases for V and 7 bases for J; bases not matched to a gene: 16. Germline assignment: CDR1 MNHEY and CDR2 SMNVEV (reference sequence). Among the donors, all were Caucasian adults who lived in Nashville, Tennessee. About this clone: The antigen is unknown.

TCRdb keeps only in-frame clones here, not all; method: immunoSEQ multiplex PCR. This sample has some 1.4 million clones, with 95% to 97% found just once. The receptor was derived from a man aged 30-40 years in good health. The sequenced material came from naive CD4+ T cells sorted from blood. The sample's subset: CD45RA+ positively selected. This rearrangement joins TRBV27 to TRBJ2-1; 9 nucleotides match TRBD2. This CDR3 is CASSFNRVSGRTSNEQFF. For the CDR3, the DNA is TGTGCCAGCAGTTTTAACAGGGTTAGCGGGAGAACGAGTAATGAGCAGTTCTTC.